The present entry profiles one T cell receptor (beta chain) with its context. No antigen is known for it. This could be a read error, since a much larger clone is one nucleotide away. In this CDR3 the conserved last residue, phenylalanine or tryptophan, is missing, so a read error is likely. Between roughly 17 and 31 mg of unsorted bulk tissue served as the source from which RNA and DNA were co-extracted. Patients had primary liver carcinoma treated by surgical resection. These data belong to a study of tumor-infiltrating lymphocytes in primary liver carcinoma. Study as a whole: In every tissue type, samples returned a similar yield of roughly 3.5 to 7.13 million productive TCRbeta reads.

Findings and limits, study-wide: Tumor region pairs outstripped tumor-adjacent and tumor-blood pairs in overlap. Merely some 8-24% of top clones spanned all five tumor regions.

Using a constant-region primer together with ProtoScript II reverse transcriptase, TCR beta cDNA was made from 500 ng of total RNA. Library construction for TCR beta comprised three nested multiplex PCR rounds performed with slightly modified ARM-PCR. One entry per CDR3 protein, called by TCRdb with MiXCR from the multiplex PCR reads. The top ten hold 7.5% to 10% of the sample, which has 100,000 or so distinct CDR3 sequences, about three quarters seen once. Specimen: liver tumor tissue from sampling region 5. Subset described: tumor region T5, tumor centre. The receptor comes from a woman aged 55 to 70 with primary liver carcinoma and hepatitis B virus infection.

The CDR3: CASSFRASSYNEQFL. The CDR3 region has the DNA TGTGCCAGCAGTTTTCGGGCCAGCTCCTACAATGAGCAGTTCTTA. The J gene is TRBJ2-1, the V gene TRBV28; D gene uncertain. With 3 bases removed from V and 0 bases from J, the gap between germline ends came to 9 bases. Per germline, CDR1 MDHEN and CDR2 SYDVKM. This CDR3 spans 15 amino acids.